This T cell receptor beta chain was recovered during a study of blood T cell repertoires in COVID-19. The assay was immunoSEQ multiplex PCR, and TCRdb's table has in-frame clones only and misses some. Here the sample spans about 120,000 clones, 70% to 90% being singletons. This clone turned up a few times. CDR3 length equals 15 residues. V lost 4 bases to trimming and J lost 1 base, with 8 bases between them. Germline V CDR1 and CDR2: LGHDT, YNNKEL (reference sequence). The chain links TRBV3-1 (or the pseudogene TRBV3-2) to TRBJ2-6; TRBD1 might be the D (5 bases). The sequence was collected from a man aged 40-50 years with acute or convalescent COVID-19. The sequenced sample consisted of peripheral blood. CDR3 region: CASSLGRSGANVLTF. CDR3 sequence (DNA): TGTGCCAGCAGCCTGGGGCGATCTGGGGCCAACGTCCTGACTTTC.